Described below is a single T cell receptor (beta chain) sequence and its context. Antigen specificity is unknown. This specimen belongs to a study of T-cell reconstitution after alpha-beta-depleted transplantation in children. For TCRbeta, the library was prepared with unique molecular identifiers. TCRdb independently ran MiXCR on the PCR reads; one entry per CDR3 protein. The repertoire holds fewer than 450,000 distinct CDR3 sequences, 15% to 20% seen once, with roughly 41% in the top ten. CDR1 and CDR2 (germline): DFQATT, SNEGSKA (reference sequence). Trimming at V came to 6 bases and at J to 7 bases, leaving 8 bases not matched to a gene. The CDR3 consists of 13 residues. General study points: It was newly produced T cells that mostly accounted for T-cell counts and diversity one year after transplant. Surviving recipient T cells and thymic progenitors accounted for the high day-60 TCRbeta diversity observed in some patients.

This receptor was taken from a male patient aged 2-15 years who had a stem cell transplant for acute lymphoblastic leukemia, so the T cells may come from the graft donor. Sequencing was performed on PBMCs, mostly from graft donor cells, taken 360 days after TCRalphabeta/CD19-depleted stem cell transplant. This chain links TRBV20-1 with TRBJ1-5, with TRBD1 matching over 8 bases. CDR3 DNA: TGCAGTGCCCAACGGACAGGGTGGCAGCCCCAGCATTTT. It encodes CSAQRTGWQPQHF.